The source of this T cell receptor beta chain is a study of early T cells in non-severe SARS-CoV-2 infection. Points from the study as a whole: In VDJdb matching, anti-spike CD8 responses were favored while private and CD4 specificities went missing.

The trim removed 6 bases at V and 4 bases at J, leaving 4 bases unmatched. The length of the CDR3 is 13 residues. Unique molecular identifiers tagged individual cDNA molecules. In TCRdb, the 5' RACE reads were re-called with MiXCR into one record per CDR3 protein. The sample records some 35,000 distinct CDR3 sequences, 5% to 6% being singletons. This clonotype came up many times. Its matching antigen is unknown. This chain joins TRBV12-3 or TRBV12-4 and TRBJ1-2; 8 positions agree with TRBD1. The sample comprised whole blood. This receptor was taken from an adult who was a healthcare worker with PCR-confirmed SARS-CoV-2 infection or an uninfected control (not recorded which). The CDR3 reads CASSATGAYGYTF. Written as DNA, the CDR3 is TGTGCCAGCAGCGCGACAGGGGCCTATGGCTACACCTTC.